This is a list of T cell receptor beta chains from one sample in a study of control samples from healthy donors and cancer patients. Clones were read by immunoSEQ multiplex PCR, and TCRdb kept only the in-frame ones, dropping some. The table includes fewer than 200,000 clones, 70% to 90% detected once. The sequenced material came from blood. These TCRs come from a man younger than 45 in good health. Both conserved end residues are trimmed from each CDR3. Rows may omit the clone size; those that give it use once, few, many or a size class.

j_gene: TRBJ1-5
v_gene: TRBV5-1
abundance: NA
CDR3aa: ASSLAGNSNQPQH

j_gene: TRBJ1-2
v_gene: TRBV28
abundance: NA
CDR3aa: ASSSLYGYT

j_gene: TRBJ2-2
v_gene: TRBV9
abundance: NA
CDR3aa: ASSGEGPVSGELF

j_gene: TRBJ2-1
v_gene: TRBV10-3
abundance: NA
CDR3aa: ATTTGNSYNEQF

j_gene: TRBJ2-5
v_gene: TRBV15
abundance: NA
CDR3aa: ATSRDKGVETQY

j_gene: TRBJ2-1
v_gene: TRBV4-1
abundance: few
CDR3aa: ASSQVLAGPSYNEQF

j_gene: TRBJ2-7
v_gene: TRBV7-6
abundance: NA
CDR3aa: ASSLGGVGYEQY

j_gene: TRBJ1-3
v_gene: TRBV9
abundance: NA
CDR3aa: ASSVEQFSGNTIY

j_gene: TRBJ2-7
v_gene: TRBV30
abundance: NA
CDR3aa: AWSIRHAEQY

j_gene: TRBJ2-3
v_gene: TRBV15
abundance: NA
CDR3aa: ATSRVSYPTNTQY

j_gene: TRBJ2-1
v_gene: TRBV30
abundance: NA
CDR3aa: AWSVLDEQF

j_gene: TRBJ2-5
v_gene: TRBV10-3
abundance: NA
CDR3aa: AISENKGQQETQY

j_gene: TRBJ1-6
v_gene: TRBV6-4
abundance: NA
CDR3aa: ARRSSPLH

j_gene: TRBJ2-4
v_gene: TRBV5-1
abundance: few
CDR3aa: ASSPAPSGSRAVKNIQY

j_gene: TRBJ2-5
v_gene: TRBV5-5
abundance: NA
CDR3aa: ASSPGTALGMGGRGETQY

j_gene: TRBJ1-2
v_gene: TRBV7-9
abundance: NA
CDR3aa: ASSLEGYGYT

j_gene: TRBJ2-2
v_gene: TRBV7-3
abundance: NA
CDR3aa: ASSLLPLGHGELF

j_gene: TRBJ2-5
v_gene: TRBV4-1
abundance: once
CDR3aa: ASSQEDLRQEETQY